The rows below give T cell receptor beta chains drawn from one sample of a study of blood T cell repertoires in COVID-19. Measured with immunoSEQ multiplex PCR; TCRdb has only the in-frame clones, and not every one. The table includes 650,000 to 800,000 clones, 80% to 90% detected once. Input material: peripheral blood. These receptors were obtained from a woman aged 18-35 years with acute or convalescent COVID-19. Both conserved end residues are part of each CDR3. Some rows mark clone size as missing; the rest say once, few, many or name a class of expanded clone.

V gene	clone size	CDR3 protein
TRBV4-1	once	CASSPNLRAATEAFF
TRBV24-1	NA	CATSDHTDTQYF
TRBV4-1	NA	CASSQSGHDYEQYF
TRBV18	NA	CASSSERYEQYF
TRBV2	NA	CASEIEGNTGELFF
TRBV6-2/TRBV6-3	NA	CASSYSAGGATDTQYF
TRBV24-1	NA	CATSGRGQDTEAFF
TRBV6-2/TRBV6-3	once	CASSYSRDFGNTEAFF
TRBV28	NA	CASSLGGSMNTEAFF
TRBV6-5	NA	CASSQLTGSDEQFF
TRBV28	NA	CASSLFVNEKLFF
TRBV10-1	NA	CASSEGQGAEGGYTF
TRBV12-3/TRBV12-4	NA	CASSLRGGQPQHF
TRBV10-3	few	CAIRSSGDFYNSPLHF
TRBV23-1	NA	CASSQSGGDNEQFF
TRBV4-3	few	CASSQIAGGPDEQFF
TRBV18	NA	CASSPNRDRSYEQYF
TRBV5-1	once	CASSSGGQGASAFF
TRBV12-3/TRBV12-4	once	CASNTASGNTIYF
TRBV5-1	once	CASSLIPGTRDEKLFF
TRBV6-4	NA	CASSDSGQGQVYGYTF
TRBV30	NA	CAWSTSKGTGKLSNQPQHF
TRBV4-3	NA	CASSQDRYSGNTIYF
TRBV4-1	NA	CASSQEARRANTEAFF
TRBV11-2	NA	CASSLGRGVIYEQYF
TRBV28	NA	CATSTPGTGGNTGELFF
TRBV2	NA	CASSPFFYGYTF
TRBV5-1	NA	CASSLGGQGGNTIYF
TRBV6-5	NA	CASTAGGGSRYF
TRBV6-5	NA	CASSQSTSLHEQYF
TRBV19	NA	CASRSRGSLEKLFF
TRBV7-3	NA	CASSSTRDTEAFF
TRBV2	NA	CASSSQGRWTEAFF
TRBV9	NA	CASSVDQEGYTF
TRBV30	NA	CAWSATGEGVGAQHF
TRBV7-3	NA	CASSLTPDTEAFF
TRBV6-5	NA	CASSPRDSGNTIYF
TRBV29-1	NA	CSVRTGNTEAFF
TRBV19	NA	CASSIGRGWEPQHF
TRBV2	NA	CASSDGQAGYSPLHF
TRBV4-1	NA	CASSKGAYSYEQYF
TRBV2	NA	CASSESLNQPQHF
TRBV6-5	few	CASTVRGSYGYTF
TRBV2	few	CASFPGTGGQGLRGYTF
TRBV28	NA	CASSLPSVSTDTQYF
TRBV19	once	CASSILGGRNYGYTF
TRBV3-1/TRBV3-2	NA	CASSSYRGATEAFF
TRBV10-3	NA	CAISVNTAGSGANQETQYF
TRBV7-8	NA	CASSLGSGDYGYTF
TRBV21-1	NA	CASSQNTEAFF
TRBV2	NA	CASLGALYEQYF
TRBV27	NA	CASSGRGDMGWDYGYTF
TRBV5-1	NA	CASSLGVRVDGYTF
TRBV7-2	NA	CASSLTGGWDTEAFF